Listed here are 11 T cell receptor beta chains from one sample, sequenced in a study of identifying expanded T cells in peripheral blood. Sequencing was performed with immunoSEQ multiplex PCR; in TCRdb, only in-frame clones are kept and a portion is missing. The sample lists under 85,000 clones; roughly 84% were seen once. The sample comprised blood. Receptors were obtained from a person aged 18 to 70 in good health.

The chain combines TRBV7-2 with TRBJ2-2; 15 positions agree with TRBD2. Germline lookup yields CDR1 SGHTA and CDR2 FQGNSA. V gave up 4 bases and J gave up 5 bases; unmatched junction bases: 11. CDR3 length: 19 amino acids. The CDR3 DNA follows: TGTGCCAGCAGCTCTACTTCCGGGACTAGCGGGAGGCGAACCGGGGAGCTGTTTTTT. It translates to CASSSTSGTSGRRTGELFF.

The rearrangement uses TRBV7-3 and TRBJ2-1, with 10 bases identical to TRBD2. This CDR3 region has 15 residues. Germline trimming cut 4 bases from V and 9 bases from J; bases unmatched to any gene: 9. Looked up from germline, CDR1 is SGHTA and CDR2 is FQGTGA. The CDR3 nucleotides are TGTGCCAGCAGCTCGGGTCTAGCGGGAGTGAGTGAGCAGTTCTTC. It encodes CASSSGLAGVSEQFF.

The chain carries TRBV2 and TRBJ2-7; 13 bases agree with TRBD2. CDR1 is SNHLY and CDR2 is FYNNEI in the germline V gene. The V segment lost 3 bases and the J segment 6 bases; nucleotides outside the gene matches: 8. The CDR3 covers 16 residues. Written as DNA, the CDR3 is TGTGCCAGCAGTGATTTCCCGGGACTAGCGGGATCCGAGCAGTACTTC. The encoded protein is CASSDFPGLAGSEQYF.

The chain uses TRBV2 and TRBJ2-7; D may be TRBD1 (6 bases). Germline CDR1 and CDR2: SNHLY and FYNNEI. V lost 3 bases and J lost 1, with 10 bases in between. This CDR3 region has 14 residues. CDR3 coding DNA: TGTGCCAGCAGTGACCCGGACAGATCCTACGAGCAGTACTTC. Translated: CASSDPDRSYEQYF.

This chain connects TRBV28 to TRBJ2-2; 8 bases are shared with TRBD2. Germline lookup yields CDR1 MDHEN and CDR2 SYDVKM. With 2 bases clipped from V and 4 bases from J, the junction kept 6 bases outside the gene matches. This CDR3 contains 16 residues. This chain's CDR3 is CASSLGGLAGTGELFF. The CDR3, as DNA: TGTGCCAGCAGTTTAGGGGGGCTAGCGGGCACCGGGGAGCTGTTTTTT. Using reference TRBV28 and TRBJ2-2 for the parts outside the CDR3, the full variable domain is DVKVTQSSRYLVKRTGEKVFLECVQDMDHENMFWYRQDPGLGLRLIYFSYDVKMKEKGDIPEGYSVSREKKERFSLILESASTNQTSMYLCASSLGGLAGTGELFFGEGSRLTVL.

This clone has just one count. J is TRBJ2-7 and V is TRBV5-1, with 7 nucleotides matching TRBD2. CDR1 and CDR2 (germline): SGHRS, YFSETQ. J gave up 0 bases and V 1 base, and 7 bases lay outside the gene matches. The CDR3 runs 16 residues. The CDR3 loop reads CASSLPTSVFSYEQYF. In nucleotides, the CDR3 is TGCGCCAGCAGCTTGCCCACTAGCGTATTCTCCTACGAGCAGTACTTC. Together with reference TRBV5-1 and TRBJ2-7, the CDR3 gives the full variable domain: KAGVTQTPRYLIKTRGQQVTLSCSPISGHRSVSWYQQTPGQGLQFLFEYFSETQRNKGNFPGRFSGRQFSNSRSEMNVSTLELGDSALYLCASSLPTSVFSYEQYFGPGTRLTVT.

This chain uses TRBV5-4 with TRBJ2-5; possible D gene TRBD1, 5 bases. In germline, CDR1 is SGHNT, CDR2 YYREEE (reference sequence). V shed 1 base and J shed 2 bases, with 6 bases lying between them. The CDR3 extends over 13 amino acids. CDR3 region: CASSLRTQETQYF. The CDR3 bases are TGTGCCAGCAGCTTGCGGACACAAGAGACCCAGTACTTC.

This rearrangement joins TRBV6-4 to TRBJ2-2; 10 bases fit TRBD2. With V trimmed by 8 bases and J by 6 bases, 6 bases remained unmatched. The CDR3 has 14 residues. Per germline, CDR1 MRHNA and CDR2 SNTAGT. The CDR3 nucleotides read TGTGCCAGCGGGGCACTAGCGGGATCCGGGGAGCTGTTTTTT. The encoded protein is CASGALAGSGELFF.

The chain couples TRBV5-1 to TRBJ1-1; 7 positions agree with TRBD1. This CDR3 is built from 13 residues. The germline CDR1 and CDR2 sequences are SGHRS and YFSETQ. The J segment lost 10 bases and the V segment lost 0 bases, leaving 6 bases of the junction unmatched. In DNA form, the CDR3 reads TGCGCCAGCAGCTTGGAAAACGAGGGGGCAGCTTTCTTT. Its translation: CASSLENEGAAFF.

This clone was counted ten times or more. CDR3 sequence (DNA): TGTGCCAGCAGTGAATTTGGGGCAGGGCCCCTTGGAAACACCATATATTTT. It is translated as CASSEFGAGPLGNTIYF. This chain connects TRBV25-1 to TRBJ1-3, with a possible D match to TRBD1 (5 bases). With 1 base removed from V and 3 bases from J, the gap between germline ends came to 16 bases. The germline gives CDR1 MGHDK, CDR2 SYGVNS. The CDR3 runs 17 residues.

This clone was detected ten times or more. V usage is TRBV7-5 and J usage is TRBJ1-2. TRBV7-5 is reported as a pseudogene. The CDR3 length is 13 residues. The CDR3 nucleotides are TGTGCCAGAAGCTTAGGTAGCGGATCGGGCTACACCTTC. Its protein product is CARSLGSGSGYTF.